What follows are 10 T cell receptor beta chains derived from one specimen sequenced in a study of OX40 agonist ivuxolimab in advanced cancers. Clones were sequenced by immunoSEQ multiplex PCR, and TCRdb holds only the in-frame ones, with some missing. Of over 20,000 clones listed, around four fifths were seen once; the top ten hold more than 50%. The sample here was CD4+ or CD8+ T cells sorted from blood, taken in a trial of the OX40 agonist ivuxolimab. These receptors came from an adult with an advanced solid tumor such as melanoma, head and neck, liver or kidney cancer.

The chain uses TRBV5-4 and TRBJ2-2; D gene unclear. V was clipped by 10 bases and J by 3 bases, with 10 bases between them. The CDR3 is 12 residues long. Germline values: CDR1 SGHNT, CDR2 YYREEE (reference sequence). DNA for the CDR3: TGTGCCTCCTTGGGGTACACCGGGGAGCTGTTTTTT. Translating it yields CASLGYTGELFF.

This clone was recorded once. The V and J genes are TRBV7-9 and TRBJ2-3; the D gene is possibly TRBD1 (5 bases). The V end was cut by 8 bases, the J end by 2 bases, with 20 bases between. CDR1 and CDR2 (germline): SEHNR, FQNEAQ (reference sequence). This CDR3 contains 16 residues. The CDR3 nucleotides are TGTGCCAGCCGACGAACTACGACAGTACCCACAGATACGCAGTATTTT. The encoded protein is CASRRTTTVPTDTQYF.

In its sample, this clone was seen once. The chain carries TRBV4-2 and TRBJ2-2; perhaps D is TRBD1 or TRBD2 (5 bases each). Deletions cut 4 bases from V and 2 bases from J, with 11 bases between. This CDR3 comprises 15 residues. Germline V gene sequence: CDR1 LGHNA, CDR2 YNFKEQ. In DNA, the CDR3 is TGTGCCAGCAGCCGGGACGTCTCCAACACCGGGGAGCTGTTTTTT. Amino acid sequence: CASSRDVSNTGELFF.

The chain couples TRBV7-9 to TRBJ2-7; D gene uncertain. Germline V CDR1 and CDR2: SEHNR, FQNEAQ (reference sequence). This CDR3 region has 14 residues. The V end was cut by 9 bases, the J end by 0 bases, with 15 bases between. Here the CDR3 DNA reads TGTGCCAGTCTTTGGGATGACGGCTCCTACGAGCAGTACTTC. Encoded protein: CASLWDDGSYEQYF. The variable domain in full, completed from reference TRBV7-9 and TRBJ2-7, reads DTGVSQNPRHKITKRGQNVTFRCDPISEHNRLYWYRQTLGQGPEFLTYFQNEAQLEKSRLLSDRFSAERPKGSFSTLEIQRTEQGDSAMYLCASLWDDGSYEQYFGPGTRLTVT.

The chain uses TRBV5-6 and TRBJ2-7; D is unresolved. Germline CDR1 SGHDT, CDR2 YYEEEE. The CDR3 extends over 12 amino acids. Trimming removed 4 bases from V and 5 bases from J, with 10 bases in between. The CDR3 coding sequence is TGTGCCAGCAGCCCCCGAGTTAACGAGCAGTACTTC. Translation gives CASSPRVNEQYF.

The V gene is TRBV21-1, the J gene TRBJ2-1; the D call TRBD1 from the table was never checked on the DNA. TRBV21-1 is termed a pseudogene. This CDR3 region has 14 residues. CDR3 sequence: CASSIQGEYNEQFF. DNA for the CDR3: TGTGCCAGCAGCATACAGGGGGAGTACAATGAGCAGTTCTTC.

The chain uses TRBV2 and TRBJ2-1; D tentatively fits TRBD1 or TRBD2 (6 bases each). The V gene lost 3 bases and the J gene lost 0 bases, with 15 bases spanning the gap. The length of the CDR3 is 17 residues. Looked up from germline, CDR1 is SNHLY and CDR2 is FYNNEI. The CDR3 DNA reads TGTGCCAGCAGTGATTACCCCTGGGGGGCCTCCTACAATGAGCAGTTCTTC. Translating gives CASSDYPWGASYNEQFF.

The V gene is TRBV11-2, the J gene TRBJ1-2; TRBD1 is a possible D gene (5 bases). Germline V CDR1 and CDR2: SGHAT, FQNNGV. The CDR3 consists of 19 residues. Trimming left V 5 bases short and J 0 bases short, with 25 bases between. The CDR3 reads CASSRTMSFQGSANYGYTF. CDR3 nucleotides: TGTGCCAGCAGCCGTACCATGAGTTTTCAGGGCAGTGCTAACTATGGCTACACCTTC.

The chain combines TRBV19 with TRBJ2-7, with 7 bases identical to TRBD1. After removal of 4 bases from V and 2 bases from J, the junction contained 5 bases not matched to a gene. CDR1 is LNHDA, CDR2 SQIVND, per germline (reference sequence). The CDR3 length is 14 residues. The CDR3 region has the DNA TGTGCCAGTAGTAACGGGGACAGTACCTACGAGCAGTACTTC. This translates into CASSNGDSTYEQYF.

The chain employs TRBV7-9 and TRBJ1-4; 11 positions agree with TRBD1. The germline CDR1 and CDR2 sequences are SEHNR and FQNEAQ (reference sequence). This CDR3 is 19 amino acids long. The V segment lost 4 bases and the J segment 7 bases; nucleotides outside the gene matches: 17. This chain's CDR3 is CASSSASNGQGANGEKLFF. The CDR3 coding sequence is TGTGCCAGCAGCTCCGCATCCAATGGACAGGGGGCTAACGGTGAAAAACTGTTTTTT. Variable domain in full (rest from reference TRBV7-9 and TRBJ1-4): DTGVSQNPRHKITKRGQNVTFRCDPISEHNRLYWYRQTLGQGPEFLTYFQNEAQLEKSRLLSDRFSAERPKGSFSTLEIQRTEQGDSAMYLCASSSASNGQGANGEKLFFGSGTQLSVL.